This T cell receptor (beta chain) was documented in a study of blood T cells in healthy people across ages. Findings of the study overall: More naive CD4+ cells and higher diversity marked long-lived donors relative to aged donors.

PCR was performed a second time for about 6 to 12 cycles using a sample-barcoded 5' primer and a J-beta primer mix. TCRdb re-called the 5' RACE reads through MiXCR, storing one row per CDR3 protein. In the table there are about 1,400,000 distinct CDR3 sequences, about 40% of which are singletons. Trimming left V 9 bases short and J 3 bases short, with 14 bases between. The CDR3 has 13 amino acids. The germline V gene has CDR1 ENHRY and CDR2 SYGVKD. This clonotype has only a few counts. Antigen: not known. The sample taken for sequencing was blood. This sequence was found in a woman in her late teens or twenties in good health. The rearrangement joins TRBV10-3 to TRBJ1-1; tentatively, D is TRBD1 (6 bases). CDR3 DNA sequence: TGTGCCATAACAGGGATTGAAGACACTGAAGCTTTCTTT. This sequence encodes CAITGIEDTEAFF.